Below, 8 T cell receptor beta chains from the same sample are listed, as sequenced in a study of T-cell reconstitution after alpha-beta-depleted transplantation in children. This sample's TCRbeta library carried unique molecular identifier barcodes. TCRdb itself ran the PCR reads through MiXCR, one entry per CDR3 protein. The sample holds hundreds of thousands of distinct CDR3 sequences, 15% to 20% seen once. The sample consisted of PBMCs, mostly from graft donor cells, taken 360 days after TCRalphabeta/CD19-depleted stem cell transplant. The receptors shown here come from a boy in the first two years of life who had a stem cell transplant for Wiskott-Aldrich syndrome, so the T cells may come from the graft donor.

This clonotype was counted many times. The V call is TRBV2, the J call TRBJ2-7, with 8 nucleotides matching TRBD1. Looked up from germline, CDR1 is SNHLY and CDR2 is FYNNEI. The CDR3 covers 14 residues. Trimming cost V 4 bases and J 1 base; bases outside gene matches: 3. The CDR3 is CASSAWTGSYEQYF. In nucleotides, the CDR3 is TGTGCCAGCAGTGCTTGGACAGGGTCCTACGAGCAGTACTTC. The complete variable domain, with remaining parts taken from reference TRBV2 and TRBJ2-7, reads EPEVTQTPSHQVTQMGQEVILRCVPISNHLYFYWYRQILGQKVEFLVSFYNNEISEKSEIFDDQFSVERPDGSNFTLKIRSTKLEDSAMYFCASSAWTGSYEQYFGPGTRLTVT.

The rearrangement uses TRBV29-1 and TRBJ1-2, with D maybe TRBD1 (5 bases). The CDR3 runs 11 residues. V was pared by 4 bases and J by 8 bases, with 11 bases between. Germline loops: CDR1 SQVTM, CDR2 ANQGSEA. The CDR3 sequence: CSVGGTGGYTF. The CDR3 nucleotides are TGCAGCGTTGGAGGGACTGGGGGCTACACCTTC.

The rearrangement joins TRBV5-1 to TRBJ2-7; D perhaps matches TRBD2 (7 bases). Trimming stripped 0 bases from V and 7 bases from J, with 17 bases between. Germline V lookup: CDR1 SGHRS, CDR2 YFSETQ. This CDR3 comprises 15 residues. The CDR3 DNA reads TGCGCCAGCAGCTTGGCCGCTACACAGGGAGGGGAGCAGTACTTC. Amino acids: CASSLAATQGGEQYF. The whole variable domain, remainder taken from reference TRBV5-1 and TRBJ2-7, is KAGVTQTPRYLIKTRGQQVTLSCSPISGHRSVSWYQQTPGQGLQFLFEYFSETQRNKGNFPGRFSGRQFSNSRSEMNVSTLELGDSALYLCASSLAATQGGEQYFGPGTRLTVT.

A few counts support this clonotype. This sequence joins TRBV28 and TRBJ1-5; 7 bases align to TRBD1. The CDR3 length is 15 residues. Losses at the gene ends were 5 bases for V and 4 bases for J; bases not matched to a gene: 8. The germline V gene has CDR1 MDHEN and CDR2 SYDVKM. CDR3 residues: CASSTRPGGNQPQHF. CDR3 nucleotide sequence: TGTGCCAGCAGTACCCGACCAGGGGGAAATCAGCCCCAGCATTTT.

The rearrangement links TRBV6-1 to TRBJ2-1; the D gene could be TRBD1 or TRBD2 (5 bases each). The CDR3 runs 14 residues. The germline CDR1 and CDR2 sequences are MNHNS and SASEGT. The V gene lost 7 bases and the J gene lost 7 bases, with 17 bases spanning the gap. Here the CDR3 DNA reads TGTGCCAGCACCCGGGACCCCCTTTTTAATGAGCAGTTCTTC. Translating it yields CASTRDPLFNEQFF.

This clonotype was found a few times. This chain connects TRBV3-1 to TRBJ2-4, with no clear D. CDR1 is LGHDT, CDR2 YNNKEL, per germline (reference sequence). The germline V and J ends were trimmed by 2 bases and 7 bases, with 3 bases remaining between them. CDR3 size: 11 residues. This chain's CDR3 is CASSQLNIQYF. As DNA, the CDR3 is TGTGCCAGCAGCCAATTGAACATTCAGTACTTC. Filled out from reference TRBV3-1 and TRBJ2-4, the complete variable domain reads DTAVSQTPKYLVTQMGNDKSIKCEQNLGHDTMYWYKQDSKKFLKIMFSYNNKELIINETVPNRFSPKSPDKAHLNLHINSLELGDSAVYFCASSQLNIQYFGAGTRLSVL.

A few counts support this clonotype. The CDR3 loop is CASSLAPASGRAWDNEQFF. The CDR3 DNA is TGTGCCAGCAGCTTAGCACCCGCTAGCGGGAGGGCCTGGGACAATGAGCAGTTCTTC. The genes are TRBV7-2 and TRBJ2-1, with 12 bases fitting TRBD2. The CDR3 is made up of 19 amino acids. Germline CDR1 is SGHTA and CDR2 is FQGNSA. V lost 0 bases to trimming and J lost 5 bases; unmatched junction nucleotides: 11.

This clonotype was found a few times. V and J are TRBV20-1 and TRBJ2-3; D call uncertain. Germline V CDR1 and CDR2: DFQATT, SNEGSKA (reference sequence). The CDR3 runs to 13 residues. DNA of the CDR3: TGCAGCCCCAATCCCCCCGGCACAGATACGCAGTATTTT. Translation gives CSPNPPGTDTQYF.